What follows describes a single TCR beta chain. The antigen is not known. TCRdb ran MiXCR on the reads and lists one entry per CDR3 protein. The sample shows around 360,000 distinct CDR3 sequences, about 34% of them seen only once. This specimen belongs to a study of T cell repertoires in cytomegalovirus infection. Study-wide results and limits: The ex vivo response was dominated by HLA-C-restricted CMV-specific TCR beta clonotypes.

With V trimmed by 2 bases and J by 4 bases, 4 bases remained unmatched. The CDR3 consists of 14 residues. CDR1 is SGHRS, CDR2 YFSETQ, per germline. This chain links TRBV5-1 with TRBJ2-7; TRBD1 aligns across 9 bases. The clonotype was recovered from a human donor in good health (CMV status not recorded). Some clones in this sample may be carry-over from other donors' samples. Material: cultured PBMCs, obtained from culture after CMV antigen stimulation. The CDR3 protein is CASSFTQGAYEQYF. As DNA, the CDR3 is TGCGCCAGCAGCTTCACACAGGGGGCTTACGAGCAGTACTTC.